The source of this TCR beta chain is a study of identical twins (dated by TCRdb to the mid-2010s). Regarding the complete study: The study deep-sequenced TCR alpha and beta repertoires from monozygotic twins, unrelated adults of various ages and cord blood to test whether fetal clonotypes persist. Replicate twin experiments were performed at different times using different library preparation protocols to rule out contamination.

This clonotype has just a few counts. The antigen it binds to is not known. No base quality values were provided; no much bigger clone lies one nucleotide off. From the cysteine through the phenylalanine, the CDR3 covers 16 amino acids. The entry retains the CDR3 DNA only, 48 bases that are in frame from base 1. V lost 2 bases and J lost 7 bases; the stretch between them is 15 bases long. In the germline V gene, CDR1 corresponds to MNHEY and CDR2 to SVGAGI. General conclusions and limits of the study: Because the same donors could not be followed over many years, the conclusions depended on cross-sectional statistical analysis. Invariant T cells such as MAIT and iNKT could partly confound zero-insertion analyses, though diverse VJ usage argued against this for most clonotypes. Recombination models systematically underestimated out-of-frame TCR alpha sharing in monozygotic twins but agreed with sharing between unrelated individuals. In beta out-of-frame sequences, excess twin sharing was weaker, because having fewer shared sequences lowered the signal-to-noise ratio. Compared with coincidental sharing between unrelated individuals, out-of-frame TCR alpha sequences shared between twins showed an excess of sequences with low generation probability. Abundant cord blood beta clonotypes had fewer insertions, young adult naive repertoires showed a similar but weaker trend, and memory repertoires showed no such trend.

The method behind the library was 5' RACE. TCRdb names Illumina HiSeq 2000 as the instrument used. Template switching added a universal primer binding site, and the final cDNA carried a unique molecular identifier that allowed TCR cDNA molecules to be counted accurately. Specific primers in the conserved constant-segment region were used to synthesize first-strand cDNA for the TCR alpha and beta chains. Each cDNA library was double barcoded, with a SMART-Mk sample barcode plus Illumina barcodes, to control for contamination. Two successive PCR steps introduced TruSeq adapter sequences along with Illumina sample barcodes. TCR alpha and beta cDNA libraries were sequenced on the Illumina HiSeq platform with custom primers. Concerning the study's data processing: Raw reads were processed with MiGEC to extract unique molecular identifiers, and MiXCR was used to determine CDR3 positions. Recombination models were inferred per individual with the repgenHMM and IGoR tools using an EM algorithm. The analysis of shared clonotypes was done with the tcR package in R, with sharing normalized by the product of cloneset sizes. To study raw recombination free of thymic and clonal selection effects, out-of-frame nonproductive sequences were analyzed. The raw public data were reprocessed by TCRdb itself: fastp quality trimming at Q25, MiXCR clonotype calling, in-frame beta chains only. Rows merge per CDR3 protein into single entries with the most common DNA and genes. It is TCRdb's table, rather than the study itself, that gives the V and J calls and clone size. The sample includes roughly 700,000 distinct CDR3 sequences, with 8.6% observed a single time. The ten largest clones capture 0.85% to 1% of the sample.

All donors were healthy Caucasians. Three pairs of female monozygotic twins, all aged roughly 18 to 30 years, made up the twin cohort. Peripheral blood mononuclear cells were used as the source from which RNA for TCR libraries was isolated. The same data also went into a second study, on yellow fever vaccine responses in identical twins. As noted in the second study: According to the authors, in identical twins the way T cells responded to vaccination appeared partly convergent and partly personalized. The study precisely tracked vaccine-responding T cell clones in identical twins.

Rearrangement joined TRBV6-5 to TRBJ1-6, with no confident D gene call. Sequencing was carried out using PBMCs. The source is a woman between 18 and 30 years old in good health. This receptor carries the CDR3 CASSYGLSGLNSPLHF. The DNA is as follows: TGTGCCAGCAGTTACGGGCTCTCTGGGTTAAATTCACCCCTCCACTTT.